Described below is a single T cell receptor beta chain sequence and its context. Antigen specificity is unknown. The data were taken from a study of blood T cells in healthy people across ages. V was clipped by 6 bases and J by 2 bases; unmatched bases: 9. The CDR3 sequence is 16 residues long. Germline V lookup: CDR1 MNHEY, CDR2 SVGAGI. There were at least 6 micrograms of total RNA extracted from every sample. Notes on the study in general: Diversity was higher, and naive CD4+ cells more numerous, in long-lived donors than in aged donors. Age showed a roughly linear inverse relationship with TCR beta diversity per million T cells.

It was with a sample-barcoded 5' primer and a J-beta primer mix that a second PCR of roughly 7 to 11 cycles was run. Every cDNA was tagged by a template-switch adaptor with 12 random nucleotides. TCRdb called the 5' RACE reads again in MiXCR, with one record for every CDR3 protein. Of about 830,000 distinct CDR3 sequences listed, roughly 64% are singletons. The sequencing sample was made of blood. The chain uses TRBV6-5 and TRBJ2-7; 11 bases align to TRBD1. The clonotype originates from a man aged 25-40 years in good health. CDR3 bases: TGTGCCAGCAGGGCCCTCCTGGGACAGGGGGCCTACGAGCAGTACTTC. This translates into CASRALLGQGAYEQYF.